Listed below are T cell receptor beta chains from one sample, sequenced in a study of radiation and T cells in renal cell carcinoma. Clones were read by immunoSEQ multiplex PCR, and TCRdb kept only the in-frame ones, dropping some. The sample lists 100,000 or so clones; around 88% were seen once. The source material was blood, sampled from a patient whose treatment included radiotherapy and nephrectomy. All receptors come from a man aged 45 to 65 with renal cell carcinoma. Each CDR3 is given with its conserved first and last residue. A D gene is named only where the DNA matches it firmly.

>TRBD2|TRBV27|TRBJ2-3
TGTGCCAGCAGTTTATCTGCCGGGACTAGCGGGAGGGGCACAGATACGCAGTATTTT
CASSLSAGTSGRGTDTQYF
>TRBD2|TRBV19|TRBJ2-1
TGTGCCAGTAGTATGACTAGCGGGAGTTTCGACAATGAGCAGTTCTTC
CASSMTSGSFDNEQFF
>-|TRBV5-8|TRBJ2-1
TGTGCCAGCAGCTTGGGAGATAGCTCCTACAATGAGCAGTTCTTC
CASSLGDSSYNEQFF
>TRBD2|TRBV7-2|TRBJ2-5
TGTGCCAGCAGCAATCCGGGACTAGAGGTTCAGTACTTC
CASSNPGLEVQYF
>-|TRBV5-8|TRBJ2-1
TGTGCCAGCAGCTTGGATAGGTTTGATGCCAATGAGCAGTTCTTC
CASSLDRFDANEQFF
>-|TRBV6-5|TRBJ1-1
TGTGCCAGCAGTTACTCGATGAGTTTTGGGGCTGAAGCTTTCTTT
CASSYSMSFGAEAFF
>TRBD2|TRBV4-3|TRBJ2-3
TGCGCCAGCAGCCAAGATCGGGGCGGGGGGGGTGCGCAGTATTTT
CASSQDRGGGGAQYF
>TRBD1|TRBV10-2|TRBJ2-1
TGCGCCAGCAGTTCCGACCGGGACAGGGACTATGAGCAGTTCTTC
CASSSDRDRDYEQFF
>TRBD2|TRBV4-1|TRBJ2-5
TGCGCCAGCAGCCCCCCGGGGGGGGTCAAGACCCAGTACTTC
CASSPPGGVKTQYF
>TRBD1|TRBV7-9|TRBJ1-4
TGTGCCAGCAGCCAACCTCGACAGGGGATGACAGGCTCCAATGAAAAACTGTTTTTT
CASSQPRQGMTGSNEKLFF